This note documents a single TCR beta chain sequence. As handled by the study authors: Amplification of reference gene primers was used by the study to estimate nucleated cell counts. Generated by immunoSEQ multiplex PCR, the TCRdb table keeps only in-frame clones and is missing some. V, J and clone size are those of that table, while D and trimming were read from the DNA. Here the sample spans around 270,000 clones, about 88% being singletons. This entry is derived from a study of blood T cell repertoires in COVID-19. Study at large: Spain, Italy and the United States supplied samples that represented acute and convalescent COVID-19.

Germline V gene lookup returns CDR1 SGHRS and CDR2 YFSETQ. V trimming: 0 bases; J trimming: 7 bases; junction bases outside the gene matches: 9. This CDR3 has 16 amino acids. Seattle researchers signed up patients amid active infection and tracked them longitudinally. The origin of this receptor is a woman aged 60-75 years with COVID-19, enrolled during active disease. The V gene is TRBV5-1, the J gene TRBJ2-1, with TRBD1 matching over 8 bases. The sample was peripheral blood. CDR3 DNA sequence: TGCGCCAGCAGCTTGGACGGCAGGGGGCGAGGAAATGAGCAGTTCTTC. This encodes CASSLDGRGRGNEQFF. Using reference TRBV5-1 and TRBJ2-1 for the parts outside the CDR3, the full variable domain is KAGVTQTPRYLIKTRGQQVTLSCSPISGHRSVSWYQQTPGQGLQFLFEYFSETQRNKGNFPGRFSGRQFSNSRSEMNVSTLELGDSALYLCASSLDGRGRGNEQFFGPGTRLTVL.